This T cell receptor (beta chain) was identified in a study of long-term antiretroviral therapy in people with HIV. With 3 bases clipped from V and 5 bases from J, the junction kept 14 bases outside the gene matches. The CDR3 totals 17 residues. Germline V gene lookup returns CDR1 SGDLS and CDR2 YYNGEE. Runs used v3.0 of the immunoSEQ assay and were done at survey level. Assay used: immunoSEQ multiplex PCR; TCRdb lists only in-frame clones, some missing. The repertoire consists of 20,000 to 30,000 clones, with 81% occurring once and the leading ten covering approximately 5.5%. The rearrangement links TRBV9 to TRBJ2-3; 8 positions agree with TRBD2. The sample here was unsorted PBMCs, taken 4.4 years after starting antiretroviral therapy. This TCR came from a man aged 30 to 45 with HIV. CDR3 loop: CASSAEGAGGGEDTQYF. In DNA form, the CDR3 reads TGTGCCAGCAGCGCGGAAGGGGCGGGAGGAGGAGAAGATACGCAGTATTTT.